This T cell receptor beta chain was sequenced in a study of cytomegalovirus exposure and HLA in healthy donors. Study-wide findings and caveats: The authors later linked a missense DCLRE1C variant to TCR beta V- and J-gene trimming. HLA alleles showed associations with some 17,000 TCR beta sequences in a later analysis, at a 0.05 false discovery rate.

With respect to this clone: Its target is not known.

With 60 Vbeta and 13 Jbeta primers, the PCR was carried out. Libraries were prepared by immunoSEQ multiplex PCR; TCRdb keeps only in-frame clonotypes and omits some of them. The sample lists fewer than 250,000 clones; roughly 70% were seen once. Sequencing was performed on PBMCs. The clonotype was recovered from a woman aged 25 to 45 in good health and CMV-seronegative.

CDR3 amino acids: CASLRVRNTEAFF. The CDR3 bases are TGTGCCAGCCTGAGGGTTAGGAACACTGAAGCTTTCTTT. J is TRBJ1-1 and V is TRBV2, with D uncertain. The CDR3 spans 13 residues. The V end was cut by 8 bases, the J end by 1 base, with 11 bases between. Germline V lookup: CDR1 SNHLY, CDR2 FYNNEI. Using reference TRBV2 and TRBJ1-1 for the parts outside the CDR3, the full variable domain is EPEVTQTPSHQVTQMGQEVILRCVPISNHLYFYWYRQILGQKVEFLVSFYNNEISEKSEIFDDQFSVERPDGSNFTLKIRSTKLEDSAMYFCASLRVRNTEAFFGQGTRLTVV.